The sequence of this T cell receptor beta chain was determined in a study of T-cell memory formation after mild COVID-19. Each CDR3 protein is one row after TCRdb ran MiXCR on the 5' RACE reads. The table lists roughly 410,000 distinct CDR3 sequences, 20% to 25% of them singletons. CDR1 is SGHRS and CDR2 is YFSETQ in the germline V gene. The CDR3 has 15 amino acids. With 0 bases clipped from V and 5 bases from J, the junction kept 4 bases outside the gene matches. The sequencing input was PBMCs or a T cell subset sorted from them (not recorded which). This TCR was sampled from an adult woman who had mild COVID-19 (a few samples of this study predate the infection). Cell type and time point are not known. This sequence joins TRBV5-1 and TRBJ2-5, with 10 bases lining up with TRBD2. This CDR3 reads CASSLASGRVETQYF. Here the CDR3 DNA reads TGCGCCAGCAGCTTGGCCAGCGGGAGGGTGGAGACCCAGTACTTC.